The rows below give T cell receptor beta chains drawn from one sample of a study of OX40 agonist ivuxolimab in advanced cancers. The table came from immunoSEQ multiplex PCR; TCRdb's copy has only in-frame clones and leaves some out. The table shows roughly 110,000 clones, with approximately 90% occurring only once. The sample consisted of CD4+ or CD8+ T cells sorted from blood, taken in a trial of the OX40 agonist ivuxolimab. Receptor source: an adult with an advanced solid tumor such as melanoma, head and neck, liver or kidney cancer. CDR3s include the opening cysteine and the closing phenylalanine or tryptophan. The order of the fields is D gene, V gene, J gene, CDR3 DNA, CDR3 protein. The D gene is left open where the match is weak.

D: TRBD1
V: TRBV5-4
J: TRBJ1-4
DNA: TGTGCCAGCAGCTTGCCAGGGGGTGGTGAAAAACTGTTTTTT
CDR3: CASSLPGGGEKLFF

D: TRBD2
V: TRBV7-9
J: TRBJ2-2
DNA: TGTGCCATCCCACTAGCGGAGGCCTACACCGGGGAGCTGTTTTTT
CDR3: CAIPLAEAYTGELFF

D: NA
V: TRBV6-1
J: TRBJ1-1
DNA: TGTGCCAGCAAGGTGGCCGACAGACCGAACACTGAAGCTTTCTTT
CDR3: CASKVADRPNTEAFF

D: NA
V: TRBV28
J: TRBJ1-2
DNA: TGTGCCAGCAGTTCGGCGGTAGCTAACTATGGCTACACCTTC
CDR3: CASSSAVANYGYTF

D: NA
V: TRBV2
J: TRBJ2-1
DNA: TGTGCCACCCATAGCGGAGTCTCCTACAATGAGCAGTTCTTC
CDR3: CATHSGVSYNEQFF

D: NA
V: TRBV5-1
J: TRBJ1-1
DNA: TGCGCCAGCAGCTTATCTTCGGCTTCAACTGAAGCTTTCTTT
CDR3: CASSLSSASTEAFF

D: NA
V: TRBV11-2
J: TRBJ1-6
DNA: TGTGCCAGCAGCTTAGAGGGTATATCCCTCCACTTT
CDR3: CASSLEGISLHF

D: NA
V: TRBV11-2
J: TRBJ2-1
DNA: TGTGCCAGCACCCTCGGTGGGCTAGCCGGCAATGAGCAGTTCTTC
CDR3: CASTLGGLAGNEQFF

D: NA
V: TRBV7-3
J: TRBJ1-1
DNA: TGTGCCAGCAGCCCCACCCCAGGGACTGAAGCTTTCTTT
CDR3: CASSPTPGTEAFF

D: TRBD2
V: TRBV6-1
J: TRBJ2-7
DNA: TGTGCCAGCTTCCTAGCGGGAGCTAATATCGTAGAGCAGTACTTC
CDR3: CASFLAGANIVEQYF

D: NA
V: TRBV19
J: TRBJ2-3
DNA: TGTGCCAGTAGTATCCCTAGCATCGGCACAGATACGCAGTATTTT
CDR3: CASSIPSIGTDTQYF

D: NA
V: TRBV2
J: TRBJ2-2
DNA: TGTGCCAGCAGTGAAGAGGCTAGTACCGGGGAGCTGTTTTTT
CDR3: CASSEEASTGELFF

D: TRBD1
V: TRBV5-1
J: TRBJ1-2
DNA: TGCGCCAGCAGCTTGGGGACAGGGGGGTTCTATGGCTACACCTTC
CDR3: CASSLGTGGFYGYTF

D: NA
V: TRBV28
J: TRBJ1-2
DNA: TGTGCCAGCAGTTTAGGCCGGTCAGCTAACTATGGCTACACCTTC
CDR3: CASSLGRSANYGYTF

D: TRBD1
V: TRBV9
J: TRBJ1-3
DNA: TGTGCCAGCAGCGGACAGGGGCCTCTATGGGCTGGAAACACCATATATTTT
CDR3: CASSGQGPLWAGNTIYF

D: TRBD2
V: TRBV9
J: TRBJ2-1
DNA: TGTGCCAGCAGCGGAACCCCTCGAGCGGGAGACAATGAGCAGTTCTTC
CDR3: CASSGTPRAGDNEQFF

D: TRBD2
V: TRBV5-1
J: TRBJ2-3
DNA: TGCGCCAGCAGCTCACGGACTAGCGTCCTAGATACGCAGTATTTT
CDR3: CASSSRTSVLDTQYF

D: TRBD2
V: TRBV12-5
J: TRBJ2-1
DNA: TGTGCTAGTGAGGGACTAGCGGGACCCTTCTCCTACAATGAGCAGTTCTTC
CDR3: CASEGLAGPFSYNEQFF

D: TRBD1
V: TRBV7-9
J: TRBJ1-4
DNA: TGTGCCAGCAGCTTAGAGGGACAGGGGGACGAAAAACTGTTTTTT
CDR3: CASSLEGQGDEKLFF

D: TRBD2
V: TRBV5-1
J: TRBJ2-3
DNA: TGCGCCAGCAGCCCCCTGGGCAGACTAGCGTTGAGCACAGATACGCAGTATTTT
CDR3: CASSPLGRLALSTDTQYF

D: TRBD2
V: TRBV18
J: TRBJ2-1
DNA: TGTGCCAGCTCACCGGGGGAGGGGAATGAGCAGTTCTTC
CDR3: CASSPGEGNEQFF

D: NA
V: TRBV6-1
J: TRBJ2-7
DNA: TGTGCCAGCAAAACCTACGAGCAGTACTTC
CDR3: CASKTYEQYF

D: NA
V: TRBV30
J: TRBJ2-2
DNA: TGTGCCTGGTACGCGGGAAACACCGGGGAGCTGTTTTTT
CDR3: CAWYAGNTGELFF

D: NA
V: TRBV6-5
J: TRBJ2-5
DNA: TGTGCCAGCAGTTACCCTTCTAGGACCGAGACCCAGTACTTC
CDR3: CASSYPSRTETQYF

D: TRBD2
V: TRBV9
J: TRBJ2-1
DNA: TGTGCCAGCAGCGCTCTAGCGGGAGGGCAATCCTACAATGAGCAGTTCTTC
CDR3: CASSALAGGQSYNEQFF

D: NA
V: TRBV10-1
J: TRBJ2-3
DNA: TGCGCCAGCAGTGAAAACACAGATACGCAGTATTTT
CDR3: CASSENTDTQYF

D: NA
V: TRBV5-4
J: TRBJ2-7
DNA: TGTGCCAGCAGCTTGGGTATATCGGGCTCCTACGAGCAGTACTTC
CDR3: CASSLGISGSYEQYF

D: NA
V: TRBV15
J: TRBJ2-1
DNA: TGTGCCACCAGCAGGGGGGGAAGACAGGGACCCTACAATGAGCAGTTCTTC
CDR3: CATSRGGRQGPYNEQFF

D: TRBD1
V: TRBV27
J: TRBJ1-1
DNA: TGTGCCAGCAGTTTCTCAGGGACAGGGAACACTGAAGCTTTCTTT
CDR3: CASSFSGTGNTEAFF

D: NA
V: TRBV28
J: TRBJ2-7
DNA: TGTGCCAGCAGTTTACCCCAGGGGTCTACCTACGAGCAGTACTTC
CDR3: CASSLPQGSTYEQYF

D: NA
V: TRBV7-2
J: TRBJ2-2
DNA: TGTGCCAGCAGCTTATATGGCGGGGAGCTGTTTTTT
CDR3: CASSLYGGELFF

D: TRBD2
V: TRBV28
J: TRBJ2-7
DNA: TGTGCCAGCAGTGCTGTACCGGGACTAGCGGGGGACAGCTCCTACGAGCAGTACTTC
CDR3: CASSAVPGLAGDSSYEQYF